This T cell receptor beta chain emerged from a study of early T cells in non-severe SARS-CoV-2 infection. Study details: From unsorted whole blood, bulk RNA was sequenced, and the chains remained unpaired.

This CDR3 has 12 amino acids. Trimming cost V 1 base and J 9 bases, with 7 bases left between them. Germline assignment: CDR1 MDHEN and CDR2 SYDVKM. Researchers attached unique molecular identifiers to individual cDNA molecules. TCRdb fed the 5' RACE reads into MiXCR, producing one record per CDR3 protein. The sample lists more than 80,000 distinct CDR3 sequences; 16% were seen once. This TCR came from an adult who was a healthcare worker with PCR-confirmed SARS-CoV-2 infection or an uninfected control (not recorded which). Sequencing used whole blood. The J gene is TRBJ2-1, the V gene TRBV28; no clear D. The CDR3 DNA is TGTGCCAGCAGTTTATTAGACGGTGAGCAGTTCTTC. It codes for CASSLLDGEQFF.